The 29 T cell receptor beta chains reported below all come from one sample, sequenced in a study of blood T cells in healthy people across ages. A second PCR, run for about 7 to 12 cycles, used a sample-barcoded 5' primer plus a J-beta primer mix. TCRdb reprocessed the 5' RACE reads with MiXCR, giving one entry per CDR3 protein. In the table there are 800,000 or so distinct CDR3 sequences, 20% to 25% of which are singletons. Another study also made use of these data, one on T cells of mothers and their children.

Sequencing input: blood. These receptors originate from a boy between 10 and 17 years old in good health.

This clonotype came up a few times. The rearrangement links TRBV18 to TRBJ2-5; D may be TRBD2 (5 bases). CDR1 and CDR2 from the germline V gene are KGHSH and LQKENI. The CDR3 spans 13 residues. V lost 5 bases and J lost 1, with 8 bases in between. Here the CDR3 reads CASSKDFQETQYF. The CDR3 nucleotides are TGTGCCAGCTCAAAGGACTTCCAAGAGACCCAGTACTTC.

This clonotype was counted only a few times. For the CDR3, the DNA is TGTGCCAGCAGCGTAAGTCAAAATAAAGGGGGATCGAACACTGAAGCTTTCTTT. Translating it yields CASSVSQNKGGSNTEAFF. The chain is built from TRBV9 and TRBJ1-1; perhaps TRBD1 as D (6 bases). The germline gives CDR1 SGDLS, CDR2 YYNGEE. The V gene lost 1 base and the J gene lost 1 base, with 20 bases spanning the gap. The CDR3 totals 18 residues.

The V and J genes are TRBV12-3 or TRBV12-4 and TRBJ2-5; D is undetermined. The DNA end is a closer match to TRBJ2-1, so the J assignment may be wrong. This CDR3 spans 14 amino acids. As DNA, the CDR3 is TGTGCCAGCAGTTCCGCGATAGCTCCCAATGAGCAGTTCTTC. Translated, it gives CASSSAIAPNEQFF.

The chain is built from TRBV6-1 and TRBJ1-1; 9 bases align to TRBD1. Losses at the gene ends were 6 bases for V and 3 bases for J; bases not matched to a gene: 14. The CDR3 runs 17 residues. Germline V lookup: CDR1 MNHNS, CDR2 SASEGT. The CDR3 nucleotides read TGTGCCAGCAGACACAGGACAGGGGACGGCCGGGACACTGAAGCTTTCTTT. This encodes CASRHRTGDGRDTEAFF.

This sequence joins TRBV2 and TRBJ2-3, with 7 bases fitting TRBD1. Germline CDR1 SNHLY, CDR2 FYNNEI. J gave up 3 bases and V 9 bases, and 6 bases lay outside the gene matches. This CDR3 region has 13 residues. CDR3 sequence: CASQTGWTDTQYF. CDR3 in DNA: TGTGCCAGTCAGACAGGGTGGACAGATACGCAGTATTTT.

In the case of this clonotype: This CDR3 is missing its conserved last phenylalanine or tryptophan, likely due to a read error. The genes are TRBV7-9 and TRBJ2-1; possible D gene TRBD1, 5 bases. The germline V gene encodes CDR1 SEHNR and CDR2 FQNEAQ (reference sequence). The length of the CDR3 is 15 residues. CDR3 coding DNA: TGTACCAGCACCTTAGTAAGGTCAGGGTACGATGAGCAGTTCTCC. It codes for CTSTLVRSGYDEQFS.

This clonotype was found a few times. V is TRBV7-2 and J is TRBJ2-7; D is possibly TRBD1 (5 bases). The germline V gene has CDR1 SGHTA and CDR2 FQGNSA. CDR3 length: 14 amino acids. With 2 bases removed from V and 4 bases from J, the gap between germline ends came to 12 bases. CDR3 region: CASSLWTPGYEQYF. The DNA for the CDR3 is TGTGCCAGCAGCTTATGGACACCGGGTTACGAGCAGTACTTC.

V usage is TRBV4-3 and J usage is TRBJ2-3, with D perhaps matching TRBD2 (6 bases). V lost 1 base to trimming and J lost 5 bases, with 13 bases between them. This CDR3 is built from 15 residues. Germline V CDR1 and CDR2: LGHNA, YSLEER. The CDR3, as DNA: TGCGCCAGCAGCCAAGGGGTCCAGGAGGGAGATACGCAGTATTTT. This codes for CASSQGVQEGDTQYF.

The sample holds a few counts of this clonotype. The chain joins TRBV30 to TRBJ2-7, with D unclear. This CDR3 has 13 residues. Trimming shortened V by 5 bases and J by 3 bases, and 14 bases separated the two germline ends. In germline, CDR1 is GTSNPN, CDR2 SVGIG (reference sequence). As DNA, the CDR3 is TGTGCCTGGGCCGGCCACCCTAACTACGAGCAGTACTTC. Translation: CAWAGHPNYEQYF.

The chain couples TRBV25-1 to TRBJ2-3, with no clear D. The CDR3 runs to 14 residues. V dropped 2 bases and J dropped 2 bases, with 8 bases sitting between them. Germline V gives CDR1 MGHDK, CDR2 SYGVNS. The CDR3 DNA sequence: TGTGCCAGCAGTGAAGGTTCCTACACAGATACGCAGTATTTT. Translated, it gives CASSEGSYTDTQYF.

This clonotype has more than one count but fewer than ten. J is TRBJ2-5 and V is TRBV20-1, with 9 positions matching TRBD2. This CDR3 is 17 amino acids long. The J segment lost 4 bases and the V segment lost 0 bases, leaving 12 bases of the junction unmatched. CDR1 and CDR2 (germline): DFQATT, SNEGSKA (reference sequence). The DNA for the CDR3 is TGCAGTGCTAGAGATGCGGCTAGCGGGACTCTGGGAGAGACCCAGTACTTC. Translation: CSARDAASGTLGETQYF.

The gene calls are TRBV20-1 and TRBJ2-1; possible D gene TRBD1, 5 bases. Judging by the DNA end, TRBJ2-7 fits better; the J call may be wrong. The CDR3 consists of 15 residues. Looked up from germline, CDR1 is DFQATT and CDR2 is SNEGSKA (reference sequence). The DNA of the CDR3 is TGCAGCGCCTTCCCCCCCAGGGAATTGAGCTACGAGCAGTACTTC. It specifies CSAFPPRELSYEQYF.

V gene TRBV7-3 combines with J gene TRBJ2-5, with 11 bases aligning to TRBD2. Trimming took 5 bases from V and 5 from J; bases not matched to a gene: 13. Germline CDR1 reads SGHTA; CDR2 reads FQGTGA. The CDR3 consists of 17 residues. The CDR3 here is CASSPGTSGPTGETQYF. Written as DNA, the CDR3 is TGTGCCAGCAGCCCCGGGACTAGCGGACCAACTGGGGAGACCCAGTACTTC.

This clonotype was detected once. This chain links TRBV4-3 with TRBJ2-7, with no clear D. The CDR3 runs to 15 residues. The V and J ends lost 0 bases and 2 bases respectively, with 11 bases between them. The V gene's germline CDR1 is LGHNA and CDR2 YSLEER. CDR3 DNA sequence: TGCGCCAGCAGCCAAGATCATATGGGCCCCTACGAGCAGTACTTC. Protein product: CASSQDHMGPYEQYF.

This clonotype was seen a few times. V is TRBV2 and J is TRBJ1-2, with 7 nucleotides matching TRBD1. The V gene end was trimmed by 6 bases and the J gene end by 12 bases; junction bases not matched to a gene: 4. This CDR3 region has 10 residues. CDR1 SNHLY and CDR2 FYNNEI come from the germline V gene. As DNA, the CDR3 is TGTGCCAGCAGGCTGACAGGGCACACCTTC. It yields the protein CASRLTGHTF. The full variable domain, its missing parts supplied by reference TRBV2 and TRBJ1-2, is EPEVTQTPSHQVTQMGQEVILRCVPISNHLYFYWYRQILGQKVEFLVSFYNNEISEKSEIFDDQFSVERPDGSNFTLKIRSTKLEDSAMYFCASRLTGHTFGSGTRLTVV.

This clonotype was counted a few times. This rearrangement joins TRBV6-1 to TRBJ2-7; no firm D call. Per the germline V gene, CDR1 is MNHNS and CDR2 is SASEGT. The V and J ends lost 6 bases and 2 bases respectively, with 8 bases between them. The CDR3 totals 12 residues. The CDR3 reads CASSGSTYEQYF. The CDR3 DNA sequence: TGTGCCAGCAGCGGGTCGACCTACGAGCAGTACTTC.

The chain uses TRBV5-1 and TRBJ2-3, with D tentatively TRBD2 (5 bases). Per the germline V gene, CDR1 is SGHRS and CDR2 is YFSETQ. The CDR3 totals 14 residues. Trimming stripped 1 base from V and 4 bases from J, with 10 bases between. The CDR3 DNA reads TGCGCCAGCAGCTTGTACAGCGGTCCAGATACGCAGTATTTT. This codes for CASSLYSGPDTQYF. Variable domain in full (rest from reference TRBV5-1 and TRBJ2-3): KAGVTQTPRYLIKTRGQQVTLSCSPISGHRSVSWYQQTPGQGLQFLFEYFSETQRNKGNFPGRFSGRQFSNSRSEMNVSTLELGDSALYLCASSLYSGPDTQYFGPGTRLTVL.

The chain carries TRBV7-3 and TRBJ1-1; D uncertain. V was clipped by 1 base and J by 0 bases, with 6 bases between them. This CDR3 has 14 residues. In germline, CDR1 is SGHTA, CDR2 FQGTGA. The CDR3 sequence: CASSLNRVNTEAFF. CDR3 DNA: TGTGCCAGCAGCTTAAATCGCGTGAACACTGAAGCTTTCTTT. Looking up the rest from reference TRBV7-3 and TRBJ1-1 gives the full variable domain: GAGVSQTPSNKVTEKGKYVELRCDPISGHTALYWYRQSLGQGPEFLIYFQGTGAADDSGLPNDRFFAVRPEGSVSTLKIQRTERGDSAVYLCASSLNRVNTEAFFGQGTRLTVV.

CDR3 sequence reads: CASSTTGGGTEAFF. The CDR3 nucleotides read TGCGCCAGCAGCACCACGGGCGGAGGGACTGAAGCTTTCTTT. This chain connects TRBV5-1 to TRBJ1-1; D is uncertain. V lost 4 bases, J lost 5 bases, and 15 bases lay in between. Germline CDR1 reads SGHRS; CDR2 reads YFSETQ. CDR3 size: 14 residues.

This clonotype was recorded at least ten times. The chain is built from TRBV7-9 and TRBJ2-5, with 8 bases lining up with TRBD1. V was pared by 5 bases and J by 2 bases, with 7 bases of the junction left unmatched. The CDR3 loop spans 15 amino acids. The germline V gene encodes CDR1 SEHNR and CDR2 FQNEAQ (reference sequence). This CDR3 is CASSKGQELQETQYF. The CDR3, as DNA: TGTGCCAGCAGCAAGGGACAGGAGTTACAAGAGACCCAGTACTTC.

This clonotype was detected only a few times. V usage is TRBV29-1 and J usage is TRBJ2-5, with D possibly TRBD1 on 5 matching bases. The ends were cut back, 6 bases at V and 5 bases at J, with 16 bases in the middle. CDR1 is SQVTM, CDR2 ANQGSEA, per germline. The CDR3 consists of 13 residues. CDR3 residues: CSVMWQGRETQYF. The CDR3 nucleotides are TGCAGCGTGATGTGGCAGGGTAGGGAGACCCAGTACTTC. Complete variable domain (other parts from reference TRBV29-1 and TRBJ2-5): SAVISQKPSRDICQRGTSLTIQCQVDSQVTMMFWYRQQPGQSLTLIATANQGSEATYESGFVIDKFPISRPNLTFSTLTVSNMSPEDSSIYLCSVMWQGRETQYFGPGTRLLVL.

This clonotype was recorded a few times. The chain recombines TRBV2 with TRBJ1-2; D might be TRBD1 (5 bases). Trimming stripped 6 bases from V and 4 bases from J, with 15 bases between. Germline V CDR1 and CDR2: SNHLY, FYNNEI. The CDR3 has 14 residues. The CDR3 loop reads CASSLGTSLYGYTF. The CDR3 DNA is TGTGCCAGCAGCCTCGGGACGTCCCTCTATGGCTACACCTTC.

This clonotype appeared a few times. V gene TRBV5-1 combines with J gene TRBJ1-4; 7 bases line up with TRBD1. Trimming at V came to 4 bases and at J to 3 bases, leaving 9 bases not matched to a gene. The CDR3 totals 16 residues. Germline V lookup: CDR1 SGHRS, CDR2 YFSETQ. CDR3 DNA sequence: TGCGCCAGCAGCACCGGAGCAGGGGGTCCTAATGAAAAACTGTTTTTT. Translating it yields CASSTGAGGPNEKLFF.

The chain links TRBV28 to TRBJ1-6; D may be TRBD1 (6 bases). CDR3 length: 15 amino acids. V lost 6 bases to trimming and J lost 4 bases, with 13 bases between them. From germline, CDR1 is MDHEN and CDR2 SYDVKM. The CDR3 nucleotides are TGTGCCAGCAGCCAGCTGGGACAATATAATTCACCCCTCCACTTT. This gives the protein CASSQLGQYNSPLHF.

As concerns this clonotype: The junction departs from germline at one end; a sequencing error may be responsible. V usage is TRBV29-1 and J usage is TRBJ2-5; 7 bases line up with TRBD2. The last part of the DNA fits TRBJ2-1 better; the J call may be wrong. The CDR3 consists of 14 residues. CDR1 and CDR2 from the germline V gene are SQVTM and ANQGSEA. The CDR3 bases are TGCAGCGTGGAAGCGGGAAGCTCCTACAATGAGCAGTTCTTC. This encodes CSVEAGSSYNEQFF.

This clonotype was seen a few times. The genes are TRBV6-2 or TRBV6-3 and TRBJ2-7; 8 nucleotides agree with TRBD2. CDR3 length equals 15 residues. Germline loops: CDR1 MNHEY, CDR2 SVGEGT. Germline trimming cut 4 bases from V and 2 bases from J; bases unmatched to any gene: 7. The DNA for the CDR3 is TGTGCCAGCAGTTCCCTACTAGCGGCGGCCTACGAGCAGTACTTC. Translated: CASSSLLAAAYEQYF.

The V gene is TRBV6-5, the J gene TRBJ2-7, with TRBD1 matching over 9 bases. Losses at the gene ends were 7 bases for V and 3 bases for J; bases not matched to a gene: 10. The CDR3 loop spans 15 amino acids. Germline V lookup: CDR1 MNHEY, CDR2 SVGAGI. The CDR3 here is CASTAGGQGVYEQYF. The CDR3 DNA is TGTGCCAGCACCGCAGGGGGACAGGGCGTCTACGAGCAGTACTTC.

J is TRBJ2-4 and V is TRBV9; 7 positions match TRBD2. The CDR3 has 15 residues. V was pared by 6 bases and J by 5 bases, with 11 bases of the junction left unmatched. Germline-derived CDR1 and CDR2 are SGDLS and YYNGEE. CDR3 nucleotides: TGTGCCAGCAACTACCCTAGCGGAGACGAAAACATTCAGTACTTC. It is translated as CASNYPSGDENIQYF.

This clonotype has more than one count but fewer than ten. This rearrangement joins TRBV9 to TRBJ2-1; no definite D call. The V gene's germline CDR1 is SGDLS and CDR2 YYNGEE. V was clipped by 0 bases and J by 8 bases, with 12 bases between them. The CDR3 sequence is 14 residues long. The chain's CDR3 is CASSVGPKSDEQFF. Here the CDR3 DNA reads TGTGCCAGCAGCGTAGGACCCAAGTCGGATGAGCAGTTCTTC.